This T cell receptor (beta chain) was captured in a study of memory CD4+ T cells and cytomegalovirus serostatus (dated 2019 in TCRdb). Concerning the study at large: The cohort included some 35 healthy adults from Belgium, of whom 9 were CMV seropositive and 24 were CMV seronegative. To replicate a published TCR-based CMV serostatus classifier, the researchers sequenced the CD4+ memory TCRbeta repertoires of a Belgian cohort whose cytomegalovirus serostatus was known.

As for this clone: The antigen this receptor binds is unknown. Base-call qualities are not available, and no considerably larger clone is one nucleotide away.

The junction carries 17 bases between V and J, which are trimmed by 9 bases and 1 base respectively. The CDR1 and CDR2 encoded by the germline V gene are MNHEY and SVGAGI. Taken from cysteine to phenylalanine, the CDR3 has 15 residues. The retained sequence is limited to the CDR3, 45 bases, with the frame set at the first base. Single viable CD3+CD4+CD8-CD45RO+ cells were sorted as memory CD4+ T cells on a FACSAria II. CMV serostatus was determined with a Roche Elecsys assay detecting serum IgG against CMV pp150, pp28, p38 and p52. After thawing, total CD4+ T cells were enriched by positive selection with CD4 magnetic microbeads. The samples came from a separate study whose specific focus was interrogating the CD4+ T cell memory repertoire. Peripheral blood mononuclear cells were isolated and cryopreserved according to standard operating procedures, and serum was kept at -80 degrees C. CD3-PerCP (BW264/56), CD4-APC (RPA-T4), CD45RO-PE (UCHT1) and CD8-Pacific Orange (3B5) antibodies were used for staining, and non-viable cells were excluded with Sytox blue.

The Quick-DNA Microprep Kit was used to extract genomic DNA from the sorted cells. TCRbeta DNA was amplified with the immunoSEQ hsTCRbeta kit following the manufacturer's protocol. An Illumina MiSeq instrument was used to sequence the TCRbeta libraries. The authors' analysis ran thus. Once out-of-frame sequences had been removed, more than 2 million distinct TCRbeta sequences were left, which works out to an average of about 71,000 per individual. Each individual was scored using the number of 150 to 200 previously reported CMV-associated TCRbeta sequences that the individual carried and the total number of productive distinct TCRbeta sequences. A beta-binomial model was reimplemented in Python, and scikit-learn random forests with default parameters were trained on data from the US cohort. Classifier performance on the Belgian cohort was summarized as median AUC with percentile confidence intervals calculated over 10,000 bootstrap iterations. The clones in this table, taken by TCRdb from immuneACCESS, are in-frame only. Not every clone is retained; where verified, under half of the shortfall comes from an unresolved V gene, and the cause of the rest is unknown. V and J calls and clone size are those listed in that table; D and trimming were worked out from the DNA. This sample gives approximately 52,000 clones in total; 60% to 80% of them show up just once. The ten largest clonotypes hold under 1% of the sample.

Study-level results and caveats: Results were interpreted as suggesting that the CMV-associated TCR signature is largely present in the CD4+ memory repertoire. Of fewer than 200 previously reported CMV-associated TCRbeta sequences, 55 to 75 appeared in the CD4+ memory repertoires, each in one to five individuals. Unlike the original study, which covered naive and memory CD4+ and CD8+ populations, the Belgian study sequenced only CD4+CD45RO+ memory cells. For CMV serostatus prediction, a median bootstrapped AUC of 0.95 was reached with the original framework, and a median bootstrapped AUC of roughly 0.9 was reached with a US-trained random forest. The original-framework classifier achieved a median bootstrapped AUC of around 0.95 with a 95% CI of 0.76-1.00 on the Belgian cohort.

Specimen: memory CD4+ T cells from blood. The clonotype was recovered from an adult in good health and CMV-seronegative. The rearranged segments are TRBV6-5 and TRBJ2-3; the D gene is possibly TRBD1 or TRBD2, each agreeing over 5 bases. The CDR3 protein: CASKGTPGGTDTQYF. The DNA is TGTGCCAGTAAGGGGACCCCCGGCGGCACAGATACGCAGTATTTT.